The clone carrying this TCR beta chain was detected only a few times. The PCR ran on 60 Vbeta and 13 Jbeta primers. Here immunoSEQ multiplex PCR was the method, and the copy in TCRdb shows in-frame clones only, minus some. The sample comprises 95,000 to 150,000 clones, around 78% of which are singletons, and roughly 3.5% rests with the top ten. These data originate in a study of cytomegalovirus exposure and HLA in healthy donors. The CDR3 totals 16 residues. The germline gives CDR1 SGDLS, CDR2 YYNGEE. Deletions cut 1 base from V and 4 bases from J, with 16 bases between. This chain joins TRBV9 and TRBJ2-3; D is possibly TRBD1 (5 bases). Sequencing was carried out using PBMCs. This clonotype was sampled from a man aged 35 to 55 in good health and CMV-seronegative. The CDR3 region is CASSVSAGYLSDTQYF. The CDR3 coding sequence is TGTGCCAGCAGCGTATCGGCAGGGTATCTGTCAGATACGCAGTATTTT.